Below are 25 T cell receptor beta chains sequenced from a single sample in a study of CD8+ T cells in alopecia areata (dated by TCRdb to between 2017 and 2018). The library was made by the immunoSEQ multiplex PCR assay. For TCR sequencing, RNA was extracted from every sample and reverse transcribed into cDNA to serve as template. What TCRdb holds here is the immuneACCESS table cut down to in-frame rearrangements. Part of the clones is not present; checked against another copy, under half of the missing clones reflect an unresolved V gene, and the others are unexplained. The table gives some 110,000 clones for this sample, with none occurring only once. The ten largest account for less than 20% of the sample. The sample consisted of lesional skin. These TCRs come from a C3H/HeJ mouse with alopecia areata. The MHC haplotype found in this strain is H2-k.

This clone was observed at least ten times. Translating the DNA gives a protein that differs from the TCRdb entry at residue 13; the protein shown here is that DNA translation. Mouse gene names and germline throughout. The observed sequence ends 3 residues before the CDR3 terminus, with the missing tail filled in from the germline J gene. The J gene is TRBJ1-3, the V gene TRBV1, with 8 bases matching TRBD1. J was trimmed by 0 bases and V by 1 base; bases with no gene match: 2. Germline CDR1 NSQYPW, CDR2 LRSPGD (reference sequence). The CDR3 covers 16 residues. CDR3 residues: CTCSAGQGNSGNTLYF. Incomplete CDR3 DNA: TGCACCTGCAGTGCAGGACAGGGGAATTCTGGAAATACG.

A remark on this clone: Here the gene names and germline are mouse. The sequenced fragment ends 4 residues before the CDR3 boundary, so the rest is inferred from the germline J gene. This chain joins TRBV13-2 and TRBJ1-4; 9 nucleotides agree with TRBD1. CDR1 is NNHNN and CDR2 is SYGAGS in the germline V gene (reference sequence). The CDR3 length is 18 residues. Trimming cost V 0 bases and J 0 bases; bases outside gene matches: 6. CDR3 residues: CASGDARTGVLSNERLFF. CDR3 DNA (partial): TGTGCCAGCGGTGATGCAAGGACAGGGGTCCTTTCCAACGAA.

The table lists this clone with many counts. Genes here carry mouse names. The read falls 4 residues short of the CDR3 end, and the missing part is taken from the germline J gene. The J gene is TRBJ2-1, the V gene TRBV13-3; a weak D match, TRBD1 (6 bases). The V end was cut by 1 base, the J end by 4 bases, with 9 bases between. Germline CDR1 is NNHDY and CDR2 is SYVADS. The CDR3 has 14 amino acids. CDR3 in amino acids: CASSDSRGYAEQFF. The part of the CDR3 DNA that was read is TGTGCCAGCAGTGATAGTAGGGGGTATGCT.

This clone showed up many times. All gene names here are mouse names. The missing CDR3 end, 4 residues past where the read stops, is filled in from the germline J gene. J is TRBJ1-1 and V is TRBV13-1; the D gene is possibly TRBD1 (5 bases). Germline assignment: CDR1 NSHNY and CDR2 SYGAGN. The CDR3 is 12 residues long. The sequenced CDR3 bases are TGTGCCAGCAGTGATGGGACATCA. It specifies CASSDGTS. The full CDR3 reads CASSDGTSEVFF.

This clone was seen more than once but under ten times. Any gene name here is a mouse gene name. The read ends 4 residues early relative to the CDR3; the germline J gene fills the gap. The chain uses TRBV19 and TRBJ2-3; 7 bases fit TRBD2. Germline V gene lookup returns CDR1 FNHDT and CDR2 SITEND (reference sequence). With V trimmed by 5 bases and J by 1 base, 10 bases remained unmatched. The CDR3 sequence is 16 residues long. The CDR3 bases that were read are TGTGCCAGCAGGCTCTGGGGGAAAAGGGGTGCAGAA. It codes for CASRLWGKRGAE. The CDR3 in full is CASRLWGKRGAETLYF.

Note on this clone: Each gene name is a mouse one. The CDR3 end is not reached by the read, which stops 4 residues before it; the germline J gene fills it in. The sample contains more than one DNA sequence encoding this CDR3. This chain links TRBV13-3 with TRBJ2-5, with 12 bases identical to TRBD2. Germline V gives CDR1 NNHDY, CDR2 SYVADS. The CDR3 is 14 residues long. CDR3 protein: CASSRLGGRDTQYF. Incomplete CDR3 DNA: TGTGCCAGCAGCAGACTGGGGGGGCGGGAC. Complete variable domain (other parts from reference TRBV13-3 and TRBJ2-5): EAAVTQSPRSKVAVTGGKVTLSCHQTNNHDYMYWYRQDTGHGLRLIHYSYVADSTEKGDIPDGYKASRPSQENFSLILELASLSQTAVYFCASSRLGGRDTQYFGPGTRLLVL.

This clone was observed a handful of times. Gene names and germline match the mouse. The CDR3 end lies 4 residues beyond the end of the read and is filled in from the germline J gene. V gene TRBV1 combines with J gene TRBJ2-7; TRBD1 might be the D (6 bases). The germline V gene encodes CDR1 NSQYPW and CDR2 LRSPGD (reference sequence). The CDR3 totals 15 residues. Trimming removed 0 bases at V and 3 bases at J, with 12 bases between. CDR3 sequence reads: CTCSAEGDTFYEQYF. CDR3 bases read: TGCACCTGCAGTGCAGAGGGGGACACCTTCTAT.

Worth noting for this clone: Mouse gene names apply. The read is 4 residues too short to cover the CDR3 end, so that end is filled in from the germline J gene. The chain couples TRBV13-3 to TRBJ2-7; D perhaps matches TRBD2 (6 bases). Per the germline V gene, CDR1 is NNHDY and CDR2 is SYVADS. This CDR3 region has 14 residues. CDR3 DNA, as far as it was read: TGTGCCAGCAGTGATGCCCGGGGGGTATAT. It yields the protein CASSDARGVY. In full, the CDR3 reads CASSDARGVYEQYF.

About this clone itself: Mouse gene names apply. The read ends 4 residues early relative to the CDR3; the germline J gene fills the gap. The chain combines TRBV1 with TRBJ1-1; 7 bases are a match to TRBD1. The germline gives CDR1 NSQYPW, CDR2 LRSPGD (reference sequence). This CDR3 has 15 amino acids. The covered CDR3 bases are TGCACCTGCAGTGCAGATCAAGGGGGCGCAGAA. This gives the protein CTCSADQGGAE. The entire CDR3 is CTCSADQGGAEEVFF.

Of note for this clone: Gene names and germline refer to mouse. The read finishes 4 residues shy of the CDR3 end, and the germline J gene is used to complete it. The chain couples TRBV17 to TRBJ1-1; 8 bases match TRBD1. Trimming cost V 0 bases and J 4 bases; bases outside gene matches: 1. The CDR3 contains 14 residues. Germline CDR1 reads MNHDT; CDR2 reads YYDKIL. The CDR3 reads CASSRDRGPTEVFF. The covered CDR3 bases are TGTGCTAGCAGTAGAGACAGGGGGCCCACA.

This clone was detected only a few times. Gene names denote mouse genes. The sequence runs out 4 residues before the end of the CDR3; the remainder is reconstructed from the germline J gene. The V call is TRBV19, the J call TRBJ2-2; 7 nucleotides align to TRBD1. From germline, CDR1 is FNHDT and CDR2 SITEND (reference sequence). V shed 2 bases, J shed 2 bases, and the junction held 3 bases outside the gene matches. The CDR3 has 15 amino acids. CDR3 DNA, as far as it was read: TGTGCCAGCAGTATTACAGGGGAGAACACCGGG. It translates to CASSITGENTG. Given in full, the CDR3 is CASSITGENTGQLYF.

This clone was found a few times. Each gene name is a mouse one. The CDR3 end lies 4 residues beyond the end of the read and is filled in from the germline J gene. The V gene is TRBV13-3, the J gene TRBJ1-4; 9 bases align to TRBD1. From germline, CDR1 is NNHDY and CDR2 SYVADS. The CDR3 loop spans 17 amino acids. The V segment lost 3 bases and the J segment 0 bases; nucleotides outside the gene matches: 6. CDR3 DNA (partial): TGTGCCAGCAGTGCTACAGGGGGCGAGGTTTCCAACGAA. Its translation: CASSATGGEVSNE. The full-length CDR3 reads as CASSATGGEVSNERLFF.

Relative to its sample, this clone is medium-sized (0.01 to 0.1%). Mouse gene names and germline throughout. Sequencing ends 4 residues short of the CDR3 end; the germline J gene provides the rest. The chain links TRBV19 to TRBJ2-7, with 8 bases lining up with TRBD2. The trim removed 0 bases at V and 0 bases at J, leaving 2 bases unmatched. The CDR3 is 15 residues long. Per the germline V gene, CDR1 is FNHDT and CDR2 is SITEND (reference sequence). The CDR3 sequence is CASSIDWGSSYEQYF. CDR3 bases read: TGTGCCAGCAGTATAGACTGGGGGAGCTCCTAT.

This clone was observed a few times. Genes and germline are mouse. From the germline J gene comes the end of the CDR3, since the read stops 4 residues before it. The chain is built from TRBV12-1 and TRBJ1-4; D remains ambiguous. Germline values: CDR1 SGHSN, CDR2 HYEKVE. V was shortened by 2 bases and J by 0 bases, with 6 bases between the two germline ends. This CDR3 region has 14 residues. The covered CDR3 bases are TGTGCCAGCTCTCCGACAATTTCCAACGAA. Protein: CASSPTISNE. The full-length CDR3 reads as CASSPTISNERLFF.

About this clone: Here the gene names and germline are mouse. The read ends 4 residues before the CDR3 terminus; that terminus is restored from the germline J gene. The chain recombines TRBV13-2 with TRBJ2-1, with D perhaps TRBD1 (5 bases). Germline V gene lookup returns CDR1 NNHNN and CDR2 SYGAGS (reference sequence). The CDR3 spans 14 residues. Incomplete CDR3 DNA: TGTGCCAGCGGTGACCCCCAGGGAGGGGCT. This gives the protein CASGDPQGGA. The CDR3 as a whole reads CASGDPQGGAEQFF.

Ten or more counts support this clone. The gene names here belong to mouse. Read sequence stops 4 residues before the CDR3 end, and the germline J gene provides the missing end. The rearrangement joins TRBV13-3 to TRBJ2-7; 8 bases map to TRBD2. Germline-derived CDR1 and CDR2 are NNHDY and SYVADS. J lost 1 base, V lost 6 bases, and 3 bases had no gene match. There are 13 residues in the CDR3. The CDR3 loop reads CASTGGLSYEQYF. The part of the CDR3 DNA that was read is TGTGCCAGCACTGGGGGGCTATCCTAT.

Of note for this clone: The gene symbols are mouse symbols. The CDR3 end lies 4 residues beyond the end of the read and is filled in from the germline J gene. The gene calls are TRBV1 and TRBJ2-3; TRBD2 agrees at 10 bases. Looked up from germline, CDR1 is NSQYPW and CDR2 is LRSPGD (reference sequence). The V gene end was trimmed by 1 base and the J gene end by 0 bases; junction bases not matched to a gene: 4. The length of the CDR3 is 17 residues. Incomplete CDR3 DNA: TGCACCTGCAGTGCAGTCCGGGACTGGGGTAGTGCAGAA. It encodes CTCSAVRDWGSAE. The full CDR3 protein is CTCSAVRDWGSAETLYF.

At least ten counts were recorded for this clone. The listed genes are named as in mouse. The CDR3 end lies 4 residues beyond the end of the read and is filled in from the germline J gene. The V and J genes are TRBV13-3 and TRBJ2-7; TRBD1 aligns across 9 bases. Germline CDR1 reads NNHDY; CDR2 reads SYVADS. The CDR3 loop spans 13 amino acids. CDR3 region: CASRWDRAYEQYF. The sequenced part of the CDR3 DNA is TGTGCCAGCAGGTGGGACAGGGCTTAT.

This clone has ten or more counts. Gene names are mouse gene names. The DNA read from the CDR3 is TGTGCCAGCAGGAAACTGGGCTCCCATCCTTTGGCT. Residues: CASRKLGSHPLA. The complete CDR3 sequence is CASRKLGSHPLAEQFF. V is TRBV13-3 and J is TRBJ2-1; a possible D gene is TRBD2 (6 bases). With the read ending 4 residues before the CDR3 end, the germline J gene is used to fill in that end. Per the germline V gene, CDR1 is NNHDY and CDR2 is SYVADS. CDR3 length: 16 amino acids.

Ten or more counts support this clone. Any gene name here is a mouse gene name. The read finishes 4 residues shy of the CDR3 end, and the germline J gene is used to complete it. V usage is TRBV13-2 and J usage is TRBJ2-7; 12 positions match TRBD2. CDR1 NNHNN and CDR2 SYGAGS come from the germline V gene (reference sequence). The CDR3 spans 15 residues. The sequenced part of the CDR3 DNA is TGTGCCAGCGGTGATGCGGACTGGGGGGGGTAT. This codes for CASGDADWGGY. The whole CDR3 sequence is CASGDADWGGYEQYF.

This clone was picked up a small number of times. Gene names follow the mouse nomenclature. The part of the CDR3 DNA that was read is TGTGCCAGCAGTATAGCTTTGGGACAGAGCTCCTAT. It yields the protein CASSIALGQSSY. The whole CDR3 is CASSIALGQSSYEQYF. This chain links TRBV19 with TRBJ2-7; 7 nucleotides line up with TRBD1. Coverage ceases 4 residues before the CDR3 finishes, and the germline J gene fills in the end. This CDR3 has 16 residues. Trimming took 0 bases from V and 0 from J; bases not matched to a gene: 6. Germline CDR1 is FNHDT and CDR2 is SITEND (reference sequence).

Points on this clone: Germline and genes here are mouse. The observed sequence ends 4 residues before the CDR3 terminus, with the missing tail filled in from the germline J gene. This chain uses TRBV13-3 with TRBJ1-4; 10 positions match TRBD1. There are 16 residues in the CDR3. Germline V gene data show CDR1 as NNHDY and CDR2 as SYVADS. Partial CDR3 DNA: TGTGCCAGCAGTGGGGCCGGGACAGGGGCAGGCGAA. This gives the protein CASSGAGTGAGE. The entire CDR3 sequence reads CASSGAGTGAGERLFF.

This clone has a handful of counts. Gene names are mouse gene names. The CDR3 goes on 4 residues after the read ends, and that part is filled in from the germline J gene. J is TRBJ1-2 and V is TRBV13-3; TRBD1 is a possible D gene (6 bases). Per the germline V gene, CDR1 is NNHDY and CDR2 is SYVADS. V lost 3 bases and J lost 3, with 12 bases in between. The CDR3 spans 14 residues. The sequenced CDR3 bases are TGTGCCAGCAGTGCCCAGGGGAGGTACTCC. Its translation: CASSAQGRYS. The entire CDR3 is CASSAQGRYSDYTF.

Only a few counts were recorded for this clone. Genes here carry mouse names. The sequenced CDR3 bases are TGTGCCAGCGGACTGGGGACCTAT. Residues: CASGLGTY. The full CDR3 is CASGLGTYEQYF. This rearrangement joins TRBV13-3 to TRBJ2-7, with 9 bases identical to TRBD2. With the read ending 4 residues before the CDR3 end, the germline J gene is used to fill in that end. CDR1 and CDR2 from the germline V gene are NNHDY and SYVADS. The CDR3 loop spans 12 amino acids. With V trimmed by 7 bases and J by 2 bases, 1 base remained unmatched.

Concerning this clone: The germline and genes are mouse ones. The missing CDR3 end, 4 residues past where the read stops, is filled in from the germline J gene. The chain links TRBV13-3 to TRBJ1-4; 11 nucleotides agree with TRBD1. CDR3 length: 17 amino acids. The V segment lost 0 bases and the J segment 3 bases; nucleotides outside the gene matches: 4. Germline CDR1 reads NNHDY; CDR2 reads SYVADS. The CDR3 loop reads CASSDAGQGATNERLFF. The sequenced CDR3 bases are TGTGCCAGCAGTGATGCAGGACAGGGGGCGACCAACGAA. Supplemented by reference TRBV13-3 and TRBJ1-4, the full variable domain reads EAAVTQSPRSKVAVTGGKVTLSCHQTNNHDYMYWYRQDTGHGLRLIHYSYVADSTEKGDIPDGYKASRPSQENFSLILELASLSQTAVYFCASSDAGQGATNERLFFGHGTKLSVL.